One and the same sample provided the 4 T cell receptor beta chains below, sequenced in a study of Graves' ophthalmopathy and Graves' hyperthyroidism. Amplification of TCR beta CDR3 regions used RNA transcripts. A first-round RT-PCR used HTBI primers, followed by a second-round multiplex PCR. TCRdb re-derived calls from the multiplex PCR reads in MiXCR, one entry per CDR3 protein. The table has about 1.1 million distinct CDR3 sequences, roughly two fifths seen once; the top ten hold over 8.5%. Material: peripheral blood or thyroid tissue (not recorded which). The receptors shown here come from an adult man with Graves' hyperthyroidism.

This clonotype was counted between two and nine times. The chain couples TRBV12-3 or TRBV12-4 to TRBJ1-1; D perhaps matches TRBD1 (5 bases). The CDR3 is 16 residues long. V shed 5 bases and J shed 1 base, with 17 bases lying between them. As DNA, the CDR3 is TGTGCCAGCAGTCCCCAACCCGGGACTGCGAACACTGAAGCTTTCTTT. Amino acid sequence: CASSPQPGTANTEAFF.

This clonotype was observed a few times. This sequence joins TRBV5-1 and TRBJ2-5; the D is unclear. CDR3 length: 15 amino acids. The V end was cut by 4 bases, the J end by 1 base, with 14 bases between. CDR1 is SGHRS and CDR2 is YFSETQ in the germline V gene. The CDR3 is CASSVRRQRQETQYF. The CDR3 coding sequence is TGCGCCAGCAGCGTTCGCAGGCAACGCCAAGAGACCCAGTACTTC.

The V call is TRBV29-1, the J call TRBJ2-7; D is undetermined. The CDR3 has 9 amino acids. Germline CDR1 is SQVTM and CDR2 is ANQGSEA. Trimming cost V 6 bases and J 10 bases, with 10 bases left between them. This CDR3 is CSVAPDQYF. The CDR3 DNA reads as TGCAGCGTGGCGCCGGATCAGTACTTC.

To note about this clonotype: The junction shows a germline mismatch at one end, possibly a read error. V and J are TRBV25-1 and TRBJ2-2; weak D call: TRBD1 (7 bases). The CDR3 extends over 15 amino acids. Looked up from germline, CDR1 is MGHDK and CDR2 is SYGVNS. CDR3 in DNA: TGTGCCAGCAGTAATGACAGGGAAAGGACCGGGGGGCTGTTTTTT. Amino acids: CASSNDRERTGGLFF.